The clone carrying this T cell receptor (beta chain) has a count of ten or more. The sample belongs to a study of human T cells and chemical hapten exposure. Time point indicated: pre-sensitization, week 0. As for treatment: therapeutic diphenylcyclopropenone sensitization with weekly scalp DPC. Each CDR3 protein gets one entry after TCRdb re-called the RACE reads with MiXCR. Here the sample spans about 250,000 distinct CDR3 sequences, around 7% being singletons. V lost 0 bases, J lost 1 base, and 8 bases lay in between. The V gene's germline CDR1 is KGHDR and CDR2 SFDVKD. CDR3 length: 15 residues. The rearrangement joins TRBV24-1 to TRBJ1-1, with D unclear. The clonotype was recovered from a man between 18 and 35 years old with alopecia areata. Some clones in this sample may be carry-over from other donors' samples. Sequenced here: whole blood, sampled in connection with sensitization to the hapten diphenylcyclopropenone (DPC). CDR3 protein: CATSDLTRGNTEAFF. The CDR3 DNA is TGTGCCACCAGTGATTTGACTCGAGGGAACACTGAAGCTTTCTTT.